This T cell receptor (beta chain) derives from a study of T cell changes during pregnancy in multiple sclerosis. The protocol was immunoSEQ multiplex PCR, while the TCRdb copy is restricted to in-frame clones and leaves out a portion. The sample includes approximately 83,000 clones, over 80% of them seen just once. Sequencing was performed on peripheral blood, taken in the first trimester of pregnancy. The receptor was derived from a female donor with multiple sclerosis, enrolled in a pregnancy study.

CDR3 coding DNA: TGCGCCAGCAGTCAGGGACAGGGCTATGGCTACACCTTC. Translation gives CASSQGQGYGYTF. The chain has TRBV10-2 and TRBJ1-2, with 9 bases matching TRBD1. The CDR3 is 13 residues long. J was trimmed by 4 bases and V by 5 bases; bases with no gene match: 2. In germline, CDR1 is WSHSY, CDR2 SAAADI.